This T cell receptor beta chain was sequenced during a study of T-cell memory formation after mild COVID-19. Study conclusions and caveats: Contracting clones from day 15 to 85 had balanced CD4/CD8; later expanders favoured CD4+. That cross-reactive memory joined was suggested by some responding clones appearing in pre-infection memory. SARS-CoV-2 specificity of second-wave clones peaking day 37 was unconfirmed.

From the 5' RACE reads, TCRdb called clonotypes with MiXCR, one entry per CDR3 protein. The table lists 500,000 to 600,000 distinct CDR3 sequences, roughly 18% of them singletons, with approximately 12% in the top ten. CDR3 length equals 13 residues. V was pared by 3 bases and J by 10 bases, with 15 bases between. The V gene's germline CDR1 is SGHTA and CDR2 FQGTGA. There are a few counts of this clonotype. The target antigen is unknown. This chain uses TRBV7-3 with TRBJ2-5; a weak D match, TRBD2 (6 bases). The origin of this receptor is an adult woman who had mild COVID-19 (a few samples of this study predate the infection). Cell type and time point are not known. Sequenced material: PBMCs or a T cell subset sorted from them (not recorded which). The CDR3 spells CASSLGPREDQYF. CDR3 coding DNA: TGTGCCAGCAGCTTGGGCCCAAGGGAGGACCAGTACTTC.